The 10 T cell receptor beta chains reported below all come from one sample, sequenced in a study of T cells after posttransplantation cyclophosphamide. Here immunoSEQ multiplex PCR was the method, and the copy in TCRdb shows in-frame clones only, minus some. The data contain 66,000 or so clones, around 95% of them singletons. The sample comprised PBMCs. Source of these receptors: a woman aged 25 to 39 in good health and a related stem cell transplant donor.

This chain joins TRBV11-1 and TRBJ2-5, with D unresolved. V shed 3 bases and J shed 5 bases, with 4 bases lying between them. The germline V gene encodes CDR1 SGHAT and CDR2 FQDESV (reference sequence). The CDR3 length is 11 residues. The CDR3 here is CASSFRETQYF. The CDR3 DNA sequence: TGTGCCAGCAGCTTTAGGGAGACCCAGTACTTC.

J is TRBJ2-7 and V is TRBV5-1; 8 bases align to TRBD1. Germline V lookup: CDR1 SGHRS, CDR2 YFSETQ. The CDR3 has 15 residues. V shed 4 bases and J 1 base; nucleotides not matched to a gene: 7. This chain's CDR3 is CASSPDRDRSYEQYF. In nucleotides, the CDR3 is TGCGCCAGCAGCCCGGACAGGGACAGATCCTACGAGCAGTACTTC.

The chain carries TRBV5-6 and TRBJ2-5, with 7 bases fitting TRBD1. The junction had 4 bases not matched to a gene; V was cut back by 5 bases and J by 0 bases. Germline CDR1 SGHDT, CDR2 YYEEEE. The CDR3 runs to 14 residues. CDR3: CASRLQGNQETQYF. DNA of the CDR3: TGTGCCAGCAGACTACAGGGGAACCAAGAGACCCAGTACTTC.

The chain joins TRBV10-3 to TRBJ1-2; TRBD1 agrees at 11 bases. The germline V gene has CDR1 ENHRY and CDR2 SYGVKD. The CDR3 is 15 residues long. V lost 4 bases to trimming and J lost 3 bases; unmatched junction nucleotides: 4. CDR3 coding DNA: TGTGCCATCAGTGCCCGGGACAGGGGGTACTATGGCTACACCTTC. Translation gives CAISARDRGYYGYTF.

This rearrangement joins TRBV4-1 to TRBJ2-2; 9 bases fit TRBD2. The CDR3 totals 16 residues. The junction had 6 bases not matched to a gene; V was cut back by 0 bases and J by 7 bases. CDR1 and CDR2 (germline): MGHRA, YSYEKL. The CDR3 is CASSQEPGRGGGELFF. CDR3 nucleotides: TGCGCCAGCAGCCAAGAGCCTGGGCGGGGGGGCGGGGAGCTGTTTTTT.

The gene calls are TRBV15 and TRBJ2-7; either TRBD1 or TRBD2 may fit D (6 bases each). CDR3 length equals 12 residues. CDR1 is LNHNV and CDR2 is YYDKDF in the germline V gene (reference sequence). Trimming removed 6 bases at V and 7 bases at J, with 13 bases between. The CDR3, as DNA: TGTGCCACCAGTCTACGGGGGCTGGAGCAGTACTTC. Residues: CATSLRGLEQYF.

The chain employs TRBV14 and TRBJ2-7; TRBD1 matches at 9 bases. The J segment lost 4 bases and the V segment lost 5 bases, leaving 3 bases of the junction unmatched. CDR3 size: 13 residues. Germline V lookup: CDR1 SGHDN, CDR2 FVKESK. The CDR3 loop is CASSIGQGYEQYF. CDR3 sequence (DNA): TGTGCCAGCAGCATTGGACAGGGGTACGAGCAGTACTTC. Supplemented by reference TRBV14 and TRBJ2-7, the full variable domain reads EAGVTQFPSHSVIEKGQTVTLRCDPISGHDNLYWYRRVMGKEIKFLLHFVKESKQDESGMPNNRFLAERTGGTYSTLKVQPAELEDSGVYFCASSIGQGYEQYFGPGTRLTVT.

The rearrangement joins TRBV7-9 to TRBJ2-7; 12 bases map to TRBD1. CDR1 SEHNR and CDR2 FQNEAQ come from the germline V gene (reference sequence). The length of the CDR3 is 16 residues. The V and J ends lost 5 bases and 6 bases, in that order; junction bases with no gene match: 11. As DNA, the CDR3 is TGTGCCAGCAGCCCCCTACCGGGACAGGGGGCGGTCGAGCAGTACTTC. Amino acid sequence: CASSPLPGQGAVEQYF.

The CDR3 DNA follows: TGCGCCAGCAGCTTGGGGACAGGGGATCAGTACTTC. This encodes CASSLGTGDQYF. V usage is TRBV5-1 and J usage is TRBJ2-7; 9 bases map to TRBD1. The V gene's germline CDR1 is SGHRS and CDR2 YFSETQ. J was trimmed by 10 bases and V by 0 bases; bases with no gene match: 2. The CDR3 loop spans 12 amino acids.

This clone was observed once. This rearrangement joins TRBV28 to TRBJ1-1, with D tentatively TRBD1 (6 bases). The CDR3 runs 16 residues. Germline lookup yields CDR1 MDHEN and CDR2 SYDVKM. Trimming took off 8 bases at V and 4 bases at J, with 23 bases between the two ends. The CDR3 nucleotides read TGTGCCAGCTCCAGAGAGGGGGGAGCGTCGATCACTGAAGCTTTCTTT. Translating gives CASSREGGASITEAFF.